Reported below is one T cell receptor beta chain. This entry comes from a study of OX40 agonist ivuxolimab in advanced cancers. The length of the CDR3 is 12 residues. The germline gives CDR1 MNHEY, CDR2 SVGAGI. Trimming left V 2 bases short and J 4 bases short, with 3 bases between. Here immunoSEQ multiplex PCR was the method, and the copy in TCRdb shows in-frame clones only, minus some. The top ten clones hold around 1.5% of a sample with some 89,000 clones, about 86% of them seen once. The origin of this receptor is an adult with an advanced solid tumor such as melanoma, head and neck, liver or kidney cancer. The chain couples TRBV6-5 to TRBJ1-3; D unresolved. The sample in question was CD4+ or CD8+ T cells sorted from blood, obtained in a trial of the OX40 agonist ivuxolimab. The DNA of the CDR3 is TGTGCCAGCAGTTACGAGGGAAACACCATATATTTT. Protein product: CASSYEGNTIYF.